The present T cell receptor beta chain was sequenced within a study of OX40 agonist ivuxolimab in advanced cancers. Overall study: Each patient was given ivuxolimab into a vein every 2 weeks, at 0.01 to 10 mg/kg. Partial responses were recorded for three patients, including one with hepatocellular carcinoma and two with cutaneous melanoma.

Repertoires were generated with immunoSEQ multiplex PCR, while TCRdb's copy carries only in-frame clones and drops some. The sample contains around 70,000 clones, roughly 80% of which appear only once. The germline gives CDR1 SNHLY, CDR2 FYNNEI. The CDR3 contains 11 residues. V was cut by 9 bases and J by 2 bases, with 4 bases left in between. Remarks on this clone: Its target is not known.

Whole-study results and caveats: The authors also found low normalized T-cell clonal expansion in some nonresponders. Not determined was the antigen specificity of the expanded peripheral T cells.

The sequence derives from an adult with an advanced solid tumor such as melanoma, head and neck, liver or kidney cancer. The J gene is TRBJ2-2, the V gene TRBV2, with D unclear. The input for sequencing was CD4+ or CD8+ T cells sorted from blood, taken in a trial of the OX40 agonist ivuxolimab. CDR3 loop: CASENTGELFF. For the CDR3, the DNA is TGTGCCAGTGAAAACACCGGGGAGCTGTTTTTT.